The entry below describes one T cell receptor (beta chain). Its target is not known. Diagnoses used clinical symptoms, serum thyroxine and TRAb, thyroid ultrasound and orbital computed tomography. Amplification yielded TCR beta CDR3 regions, with RNA transcripts as the source. The HTBI set primed first-round TCR CDR3 RT-PCR. TCRdb reprocessed the multiplex PCR reads via MiXCR and lists one record per CDR3 protein. The table lists about 37,000 distinct CDR3 sequences, 52% of them singletons. Per the germline V gene, CDR1 is SNHLY and CDR2 is FYNNEI. V lost 6 bases and J lost 1; bases outside the gene matches: 2. The CDR3 is 14 residues long. The data are from a study of T cells in Graves' hyperthyroidism and ophthalmopathy. Background on the study: The authors collected peripheral blood at initial diagnosis, before any treatment.

Study observations and caveats: Ophthalmopathy was distinguished from stable hyperthyroidism by 13 V-J signatures. The model anticipated ophthalmopathy a median about six months pre-onset.

The origin of this receptor is a man between 35 and 55 years old with Graves' ophthalmopathy. The specimen sequenced was blood. The chain has TRBV2 and TRBJ2-7; 11 bases match TRBD1. In DNA, the CDR3 is TGTGCCAGCAGGGGACAGGGGGTTTCCTACGAGCAGTACTTC. Encoded protein: CASRGQGVSYEQYF.